The present T cell receptor (beta chain) was sequenced within a study of blood T cell repertoires in COVID-19. Study summary: Spain, Italy and the United States supplied samples that represented acute and convalescent COVID-19. PBMCs, B-cell-depleted T cells, or T cells provided the cDNA or gDNA that made up the material.

How the authors handled the data: Researchers report that nucleated cell counts were estimated from reference gene primer amplification. TCRdb keeps only in-frame clones here, not all; method: immunoSEQ multiplex PCR. V and J calls and clone size are given by that table; D and trimming were obtained from the DNA. The sample includes about 80,000 clones, roughly four fifths seen only once; the top ten take around 9.7%. V was cut by 6 bases and J by 0 bases, with 14 bases left in between. Germline-derived CDR1 and CDR2 are ENHRY and SYGVKD. There are 15 residues in the CDR3. The source of this sequence is a human donor in a cohort sampled during active COVID-19. Sequenced material: peripheral blood. The chain is built from TRBV10-3 and TRBJ1-2, with a tentative D call TRBD1 (5 bases). CDR3 in DNA: TGTGCCATCAGGACATTGACAGCTACTAACTATGGCTACACCTTC. It specifies CAIRTLTATNYGYTF.